This TCR beta chain was observed in a study of blood T cell repertoires in COVID-19. Germline V gives CDR1 SGDLS, CDR2 YYNGEE. The V end lost 1 base, the J end lost 1 base, and 20 bases lay between the germline ends. The CDR3 has 18 residues. The repertoire was sequenced with immunoSEQ multiplex PCR; TCRdb's copy has only in-frame clones and lacks some. The table includes around 150,000 clones, about 80% detected once. Sequencing used peripheral blood. The chain employs TRBV9 and TRBJ2-5; the D gene is possibly TRBD2 (5 bases). This receptor was identified in a woman aged 35 to 49 with COVID-19, enrolled during active disease. The CDR3 protein is CASSVSLEGGGLQETQYF. For the CDR3, the DNA is TGTGCCAGCAGCGTAAGTCTGGAAGGTGGCGGACTCCAAGAGACCCAGTACTTC. Using reference TRBV9 and TRBJ2-5 for the parts outside the CDR3, the full variable domain is DSGVTQTPKHLITATGQRVTLRCSPRSGDLSVYWYQQSLDQGLQFLIQYYNGEERAKGNILERFSAQQFPDLHSELNLSSLELGDSALYFCASSVSLEGGGLQETQYFGPGTRLLVL.